The table lists the clone carrying this T cell receptor beta chain with a few counts. The antigen is not known. The data originate from a study of blood T cells in healthy people across ages. Study-wide results and limits: Strong correlation existed between TCR beta diversity and naive T cell percentage.

The germline V gene encodes CDR1 MNHEY and CDR2 SVGAGI. Losses at the gene ends were 8 bases for V and 3 bases for J; bases not matched to a gene: 13. The CDR3 length is 15 residues. A J-beta primer mix and a sample-barcoded 5' primer were used in a second PCR of about 6 to 12 cycles. In TCRdb, the 5' RACE reads were re-called with MiXCR into one record per CDR3 protein. Among approximately 760,000 distinct CDR3 sequences, around a quarter were seen once, and the ten largest hold roughly a tenth. The sample also formed part of further work on T cells of mothers and their children.

The rearrangement uses TRBV6-5 and TRBJ2-7; the match to TRBD1 covers 7 bases. The origin of this receptor is a boy younger than 18 in good health. The sequencing sample was made of blood. The DNA of the CDR3 is TGTGCCAGCCAACCACGGACAGGAGAATACTACGAGCAGTACTTC. Amino acid sequence: CASQPRTGEYYEQYF.